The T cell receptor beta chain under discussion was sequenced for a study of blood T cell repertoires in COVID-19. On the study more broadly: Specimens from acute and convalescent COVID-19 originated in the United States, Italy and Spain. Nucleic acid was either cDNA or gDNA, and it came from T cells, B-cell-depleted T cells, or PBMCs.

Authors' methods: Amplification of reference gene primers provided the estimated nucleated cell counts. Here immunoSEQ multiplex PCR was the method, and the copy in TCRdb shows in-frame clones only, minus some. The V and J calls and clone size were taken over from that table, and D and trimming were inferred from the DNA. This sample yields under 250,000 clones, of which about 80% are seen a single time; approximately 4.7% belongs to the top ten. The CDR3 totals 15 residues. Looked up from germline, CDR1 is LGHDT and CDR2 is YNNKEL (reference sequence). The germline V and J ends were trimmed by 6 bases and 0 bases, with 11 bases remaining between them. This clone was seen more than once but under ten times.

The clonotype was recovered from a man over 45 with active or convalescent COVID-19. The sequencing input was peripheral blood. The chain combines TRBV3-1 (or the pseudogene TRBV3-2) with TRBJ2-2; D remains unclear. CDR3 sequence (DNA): TGTGCCAGCAGTCGGATCGGAGCGAACACCGGGGAGCTGTTTTTT. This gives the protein CASSRIGANTGELFF.